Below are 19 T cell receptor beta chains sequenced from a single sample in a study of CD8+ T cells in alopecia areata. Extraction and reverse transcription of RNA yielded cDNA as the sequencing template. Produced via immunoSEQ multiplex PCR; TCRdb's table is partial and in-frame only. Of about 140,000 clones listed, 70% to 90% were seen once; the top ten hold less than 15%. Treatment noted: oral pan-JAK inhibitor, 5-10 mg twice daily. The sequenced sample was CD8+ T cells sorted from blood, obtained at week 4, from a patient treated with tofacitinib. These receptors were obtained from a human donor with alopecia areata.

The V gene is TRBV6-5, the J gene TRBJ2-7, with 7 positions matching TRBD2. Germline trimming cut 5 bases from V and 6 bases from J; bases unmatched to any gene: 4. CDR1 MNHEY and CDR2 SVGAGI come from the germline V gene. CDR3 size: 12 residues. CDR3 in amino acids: CASSPTGGEQYF. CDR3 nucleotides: TGTGCCAGCAGTCCCACGGGAGGCGAGCAGTACTTC.

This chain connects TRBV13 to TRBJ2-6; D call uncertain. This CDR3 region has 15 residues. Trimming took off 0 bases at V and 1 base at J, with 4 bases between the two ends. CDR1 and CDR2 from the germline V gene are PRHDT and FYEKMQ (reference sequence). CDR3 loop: CASSLGLSGANVLTF. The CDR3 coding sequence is TGTGCCAGCAGCTTAGGTCTATCTGGGGCCAACGTCCTGACTTTC.

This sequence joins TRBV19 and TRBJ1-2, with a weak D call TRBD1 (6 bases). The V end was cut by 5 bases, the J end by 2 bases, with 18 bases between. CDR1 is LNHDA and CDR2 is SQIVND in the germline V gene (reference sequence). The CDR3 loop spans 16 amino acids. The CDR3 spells CASSPHRELPNYGYTF. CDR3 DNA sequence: TGTGCCAGTAGTCCGCACAGGGAATTACCAAACTATGGCTACACCTTC. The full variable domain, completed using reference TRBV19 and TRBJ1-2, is DGGITQSPKYLFRKEGQNVTLSCEQNLNHDAMYWYRQDPGQGLRLIYYSQIVNDFQKGDIAEGYSVSREKKESFPLTVTSAQKNPTAFYLCASSPHRELPNYGYTFGSGTRLTVV.

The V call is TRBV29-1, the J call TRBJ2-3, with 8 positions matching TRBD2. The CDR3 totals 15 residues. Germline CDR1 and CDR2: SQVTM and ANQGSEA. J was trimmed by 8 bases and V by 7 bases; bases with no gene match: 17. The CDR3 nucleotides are TGCAGCGCTCCACTCCCCGGGGCGGGAGGCTTTACGCAGTATTTT. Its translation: CSAPLPGAGGFTQYF.

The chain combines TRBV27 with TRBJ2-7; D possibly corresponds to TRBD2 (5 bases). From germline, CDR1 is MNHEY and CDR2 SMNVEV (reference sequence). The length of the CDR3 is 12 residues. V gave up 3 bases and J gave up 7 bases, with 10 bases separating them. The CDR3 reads CASSLGRGEQYF. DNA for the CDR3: TGTGCCAGCAGTTTGGGCCGAGGGGAGCAGTACTTC.

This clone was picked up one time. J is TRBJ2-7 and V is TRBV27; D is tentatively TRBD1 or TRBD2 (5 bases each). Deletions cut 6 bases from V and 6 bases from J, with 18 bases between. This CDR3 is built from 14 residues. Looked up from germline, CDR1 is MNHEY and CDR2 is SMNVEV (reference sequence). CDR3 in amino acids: CASRYGGAGSEQYF. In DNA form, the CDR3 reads TGTGCCAGCAGATACGGTGGGGCAGGGAGCGAGCAGTACTTC.

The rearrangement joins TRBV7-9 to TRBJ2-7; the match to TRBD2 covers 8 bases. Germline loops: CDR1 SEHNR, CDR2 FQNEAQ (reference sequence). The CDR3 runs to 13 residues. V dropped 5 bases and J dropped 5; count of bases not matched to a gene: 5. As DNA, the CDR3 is TGTGCCAGCAGCGGACTAGCTCTCGACGAGCAGTACTTC. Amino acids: CASSGLALDEQYF.

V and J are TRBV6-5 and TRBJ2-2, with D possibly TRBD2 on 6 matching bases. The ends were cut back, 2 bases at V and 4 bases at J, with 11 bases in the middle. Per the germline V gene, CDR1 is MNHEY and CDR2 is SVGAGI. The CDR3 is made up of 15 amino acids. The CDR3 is CASSYATSSTGELFF. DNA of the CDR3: TGTGCCAGCAGTTACGCGACTAGTTCCACCGGGGAGCTGTTTTTT.

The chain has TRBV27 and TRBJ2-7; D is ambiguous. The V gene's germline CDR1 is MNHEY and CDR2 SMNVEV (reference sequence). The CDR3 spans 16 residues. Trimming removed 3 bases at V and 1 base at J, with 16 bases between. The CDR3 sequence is CASSLGSGSVSYEQYF. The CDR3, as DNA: TGTGCCAGCAGTTTGGGATCTGGCAGTGTTTCCTACGAGCAGTACTTC.

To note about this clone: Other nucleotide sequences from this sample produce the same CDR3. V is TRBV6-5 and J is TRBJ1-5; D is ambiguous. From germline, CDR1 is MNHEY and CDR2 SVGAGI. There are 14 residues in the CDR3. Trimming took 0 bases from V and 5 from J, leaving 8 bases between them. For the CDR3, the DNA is TGTGCCAGCAGTTACTCCAGCGGAGATCAGCCCCAGCATTTT. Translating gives CASSYSSGDQPQHF.

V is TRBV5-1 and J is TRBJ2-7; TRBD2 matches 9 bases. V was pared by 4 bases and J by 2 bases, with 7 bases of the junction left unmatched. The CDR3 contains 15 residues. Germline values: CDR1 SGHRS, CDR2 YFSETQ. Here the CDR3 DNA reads TGCGCCAGCAGCGGATCAGTAGCGGGGGCCTACGAGCAGTACTTC. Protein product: CASSGSVAGAYEQYF.

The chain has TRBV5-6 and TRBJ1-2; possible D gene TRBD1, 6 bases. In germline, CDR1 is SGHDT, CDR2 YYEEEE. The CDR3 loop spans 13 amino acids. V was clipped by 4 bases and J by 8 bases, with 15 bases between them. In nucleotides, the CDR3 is TGTGCCAGCAGCCCCCCCACAGGGTTCGGCTACACCTTC. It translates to CASSPPTGFGYTF.

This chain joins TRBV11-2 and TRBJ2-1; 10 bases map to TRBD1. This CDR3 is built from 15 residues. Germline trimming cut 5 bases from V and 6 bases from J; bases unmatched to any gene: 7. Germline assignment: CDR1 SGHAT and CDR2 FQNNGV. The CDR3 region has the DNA TGTGCCAGCAGCCCACCGGGACAGGGGACCAATGAGCAGTTCTTC. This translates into CASSPPGQGTNEQFF. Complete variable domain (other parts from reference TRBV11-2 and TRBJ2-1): EAGVAQSPRYKIIEKRQSVAFWCNPISGHATLYWYQQILGQGPKLLIQFQNNGVVDDSQLPKDRFSAERLKGVDSTLKIQPAKLEDSAVYLCASSPPGQGTNEQFFGPGTRLTVL.

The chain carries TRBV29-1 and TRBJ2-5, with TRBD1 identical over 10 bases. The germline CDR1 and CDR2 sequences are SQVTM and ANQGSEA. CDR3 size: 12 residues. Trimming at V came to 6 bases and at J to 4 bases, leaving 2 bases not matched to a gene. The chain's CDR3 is CSVTGGVETQYF. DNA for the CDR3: TGCAGCGTGACAGGGGGCGTAGAGACCCAGTACTTC.

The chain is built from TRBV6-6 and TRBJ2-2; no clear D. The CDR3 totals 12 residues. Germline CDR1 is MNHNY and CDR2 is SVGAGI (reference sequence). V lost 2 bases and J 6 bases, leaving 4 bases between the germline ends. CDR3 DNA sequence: TGTGCCAGCAGTTACGGTTCCGGGGAGCTGTTTTTT. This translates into CASSYGSGELFF.

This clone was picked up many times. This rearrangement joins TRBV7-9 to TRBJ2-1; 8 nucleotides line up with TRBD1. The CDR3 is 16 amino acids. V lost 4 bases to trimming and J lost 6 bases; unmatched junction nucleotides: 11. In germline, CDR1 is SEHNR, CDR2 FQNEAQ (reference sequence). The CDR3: CASSSPWTGLGNEQFF. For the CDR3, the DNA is TGTGCCAGCAGCTCGCCCTGGACAGGGCTTGGCAATGAGCAGTTCTTC.

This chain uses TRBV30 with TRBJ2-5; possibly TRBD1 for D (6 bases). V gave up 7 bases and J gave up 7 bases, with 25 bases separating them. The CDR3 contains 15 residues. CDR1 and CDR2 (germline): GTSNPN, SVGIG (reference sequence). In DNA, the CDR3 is TGTGCCTCCGACGTGGGCAGGGGAACCCCAGGGACCCAGTACTTC. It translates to CASDVGRGTPGTQYF.

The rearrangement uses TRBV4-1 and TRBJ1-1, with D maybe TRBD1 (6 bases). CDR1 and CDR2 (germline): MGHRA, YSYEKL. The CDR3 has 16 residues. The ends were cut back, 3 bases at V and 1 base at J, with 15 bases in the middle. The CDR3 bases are TGCGCCAGCAGCCATGGGATCACACAGGGGAACACTGAAGCTTTCTTT. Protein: CASSHGITQGNTEAFF.

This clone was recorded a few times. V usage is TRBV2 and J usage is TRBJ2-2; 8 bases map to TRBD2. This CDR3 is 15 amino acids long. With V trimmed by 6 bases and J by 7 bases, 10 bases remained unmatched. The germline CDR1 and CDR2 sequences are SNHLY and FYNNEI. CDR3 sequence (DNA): TGTGCCAGCAGAGACTCTAGCGGGTCTAACGGGGAGCTGTTTTTT. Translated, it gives CASRDSSGSNGELFF. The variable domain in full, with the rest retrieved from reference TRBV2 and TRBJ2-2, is EPEVTQTPSHQVTQMGQEVILRCVPISNHLYFYWYRQILGQKVEFLVSFYNNEISEKSEIFDDQFSVERPDGSNFTLKIRSTKLEDSAMYFCASRDSSGSNGELFFGEGSRLTVL.